These 28 T cell receptor beta chains were sequenced from one sample in a study of cytomegalovirus exposure and HLA in healthy donors. Amplification used 60 Vbeta primers and 13 Jbeta primers. Using immunoSEQ multiplex PCR, the repertoire was profiled, and TCRdb retains in-frame clones only, with some absent. Found here are about 190,000 clones, around 86% of them singletons; the top ten hold around 1.6%. Sample: PBMCs. These TCRs come from a man in his forties or fifties in good health and CMV-seronegative.

The rearrangement uses TRBV2 and TRBJ2-2; D is uncertain. Deletions cut 1 base from V and 6 bases from J, with 18 bases between. The CDR3 loop spans 17 amino acids. The germline V gene has CDR1 SNHLY and CDR2 FYNNEI. DNA for the CDR3: TGTGCCAGCAGTGAAGGCCCGCGAATCCATGGAGCCGGGGAGCTGTTTTTT. Protein: CASSEGPRIHGAGELFF. The variable domain in full, completed from reference TRBV2 and TRBJ2-2, reads EPEVTQTPSHQVTQMGQEVILRCVPISNHLYFYWYRQILGQKVEFLVSFYNNEISEKSEIFDDQFSVERPDGSNFTLKIRSTKLEDSAMYFCASSEGPRIHGAGELFFGEGSRLTVL.

This chain connects TRBV6-5 to TRBJ1-3; possible D gene TRBD1, 6 bases. Germline loops: CDR1 MNHEY, CDR2 SVGAGI. With 6 bases removed from V and 1 base from J, the gap between germline ends came to 10 bases. CDR3 length: 14 residues. The CDR3 DNA reads TGTGCCAGCAGACCCGGGACATCTGGAAACACCATATATTTT. As protein: CASRPGTSGNTIYF.

J is TRBJ2-7 and V is TRBV7-2, with TRBD2 matching 10 bases. J lost 0 bases, V lost 1 base, and 3 bases had no gene match. The CDR3 runs 16 residues. Germline CDR1 SGHTA, CDR2 FQGNSA. CDR3 protein: CASSLGLAGVSYEQYF. Here the CDR3 DNA reads TGTGCCAGCAGCTTAGGTCTAGCGGGGGTCTCCTACGAGCAGTACTTC.

Concerning this clone itself: The identical CDR3 is also encoded by other nucleotide sequences in the sample. The chain carries TRBV5-1 and TRBJ1-6, with 7 bases aligning to TRBD1. V shed 0 bases, J shed 4 bases, and the junction held 4 bases outside the gene matches. The CDR3 loop spans 16 amino acids. Per the germline V gene, CDR1 is SGHRS and CDR2 is YFSETQ. This CDR3 reads CASSLGGQSYNSPLHF. CDR3 DNA: TGCGCCAGCAGCTTGGGGGGACAGTCTTATAATTCACCCCTCCACTTT.

The CDR3 spells CASSLGQNYGYTF. For the CDR3, the DNA is TGTGCCAGCAGCTTGGGACAGAACTATGGCTACACCTTC. J is TRBJ1-2 and V is TRBV7-9, with 7 bases matching TRBD1. Germline assignment: CDR1 SEHNR and CDR2 FQNEAQ (reference sequence). Losses at the gene ends were 3 bases for V and 2 bases for J; bases not matched to a gene: 0. CDR3 size: 13 residues.

The rearrangement links TRBV11-1 to TRBJ2-5; 10 nucleotides agree with TRBD2. The germline gives CDR1 SGHAT, CDR2 FQDESV (reference sequence). V was pared by 0 bases and J by 0 bases, with 1 base of the junction left unmatched. The CDR3 is 16 amino acids. The CDR3 DNA sequence: TGTGCCAGCAGCTTAGCTAGCGGGAGGTACCAAGAGACCCAGTACTTC. Protein: CASSLASGRYQETQYF.

The chain joins TRBV19 to TRBJ1-1, with D perhaps matching TRBD1 (5 bases). Per the germline V gene, CDR1 is LNHDA and CDR2 is SQIVND (reference sequence). The length of the CDR3 is 13 residues. The germline V and J ends were trimmed by 5 bases and 6 bases, with 13 bases remaining between them. CDR3 sequence (DNA): TGTGCCAGTAGTGCCCCGGACAAACCTGAAGCTTTCTTT. Amino acids: CASSAPDKPEAFF.

The rearrangement links TRBV9 to TRBJ1-2; TRBD1 is a possible D gene (6 bases). CDR3 length: 13 residues. Trimming removed 7 bases from V and 3 bases from J, with 13 bases in between. Germline V gene sequence: CDR1 SGDLS, CDR2 YYNGEE. CDR3 residues: CASAEGGDYGYTF. In DNA, the CDR3 is TGTGCCAGCGCCGAGGGGGGGGACTATGGCTACACCTTC.

The rearrangement uses TRBV6-5 and TRBJ2-5; TRBD1 might be the D (6 bases). The last part of the DNA fits TRBJ2-7 better; the J call may be wrong. The CDR3 extends over 14 amino acids. CDR1 and CDR2 from the germline V gene are MNHEY and SVGAGI. Here the CDR3 reads CASSYQDSSYEQYF. The CDR3 region has the DNA TGTGCCAGCAGTTACCAGGACAGTTCCTACGAGCAGTACTTC.

This chain uses TRBV19 with TRBJ2-5, with TRBD2 matching 14 bases. The CDR3 has 17 amino acids. Germline CDR1 reads LNHDA; CDR2 reads SQIVND (reference sequence). J lost 3 bases, V lost 6 bases, and 9 bases had no gene match. CDR3 DNA sequence: TGTGCCAGTAGCGAACTGACTAGCGGGGGGGCAAAAGAGACCCAGTACTTC. Its protein is CASSELTSGGAKETQYF.

This chain links TRBV7-2 with TRBJ2-7; the match to TRBD2 covers 10 bases. Losses at the gene ends were 1 base for V and 8 bases for J; bases not matched to a gene: 11. This CDR3 is 16 amino acids long. CDR1 is SGHTA, CDR2 FQGNSA, per germline. For the CDR3, the DNA is TGTGCCAGCAGCTTAGGGGGAGCGGGGGGGCAATTTAAGCAGTACTTC. It translates to CASSLGGAGGQFKQYF.

The V gene is TRBV2, the J gene TRBJ2-7; 7 bases line up with TRBD1. J gave up 6 bases and V 6 bases, and 11 bases lay outside the gene matches. The CDR3 is made up of 14 amino acids. CDR1 SNHLY and CDR2 FYNNEI come from the germline V gene. The CDR3 bases are TGTGCCAGCAGAGAACAGGGGATCAGTCTCGAGCAGTACTTC. Translating gives CASREQGISLEQYF.

This clone was observed a single time. V gene TRBV18 combines with J gene TRBJ1-5; the match to TRBD1 covers 8 bases. Looked up from germline, CDR1 is KGHSH and CDR2 is LQKENI. The CDR3 length is 20 residues. Trimming cost V 3 bases and J 1 base; bases outside gene matches: 17. DNA of the CDR3: TGTGCCAGCTCACCCGGAGCCGGACAGGGTAACTTTCTCAGCAATCAGCCCCAGCATTTT. It translates to CASSPGAGQGNFLSNQPQHF.

This chain joins TRBV10-3 and TRBJ2-5; D is uncertain. The J call may not be correct, given that the DNA end is closer to TRBJ2-7. Germline V gives CDR1 ENHRY, CDR2 SYGVKD. This CDR3 has 12 amino acids. This CDR3 is CAISSSSYEQYF. CDR3 DNA: TGTGCCATCAGTTCTAGCTCCTACGAGCAGTACTTC.

This chain links TRBV5-1 with TRBJ2-2; D is perhaps TRBD1 (6 bases). CDR3 length equals 16 residues. V shed 4 bases and J shed 2 bases, with 15 bases lying between them. Germline-derived CDR1 and CDR2 are SGHRS and YFSETQ. CDR3 loop: CASSRQGQPNTGELFF. CDR3 in DNA: TGCGCCAGCAGCCGGCAGGGACAACCTAACACCGGGGAGCTGTTTTTT.

The genes are TRBV27 and TRBJ2-2; a weak D match, TRBD1 (5 bases). The V end was cut by 6 bases, the J end by 8 bases, with 13 bases between. The germline CDR1 and CDR2 sequences are MNHEY and SMNVEV (reference sequence). The CDR3 contains 13 residues. In DNA form, the CDR3 reads TGTGCCAGCAGGGACACTCGTCTAGGGGAGCTGTTTTTT. Residues: CASRDTRLGELFF.

Worth noting for this clone: Other nucleotide sequences from this sample produce the same CDR3. This rearrangement joins TRBV5-1 to TRBJ2-3; D is ambiguous. V gave up 4 bases and J gave up 2 bases, with 5 bases separating them. Per the germline V gene, CDR1 is SGHRS and CDR2 is YFSETQ. The CDR3 has 12 residues. CDR3 region: CASSLLTDTQYF. The CDR3 DNA reads as TGCGCCAGCAGCCTACTCACAGATACGCAGTATTTT.

The J gene is TRBJ1-3, the V gene TRBV7-2, with D possibly matching TRBD1 (6 bases). Germline values: CDR1 SGHTA, CDR2 FQGNSA. Trimming shortened V by 5 bases and J by 4 bases, and 15 bases separated the two germline ends. The CDR3 sequence is 15 residues long. CDR3 loop: CASSPRGGGGNTIYF. The DNA of the CDR3 is TGTGCCAGCAGCCCTCGGGGCGGGGGCGGAAACACCATATATTTT. Based on the CDR3 plus reference TRBV7-2 and TRBJ1-3, the full variable domain is GAGVSQSPSNKVTEKGKDVELRCDPISGHTALYWYRQSLGQGLEFLIYFQGNSAPDKSGLPSDRFSAERTGGSVSTLTIQRTQQEDSAVYLCASSPRGGGGNTIYFGEGSWLTVV.

This chain joins TRBV7-3 and TRBJ2-7; 7 positions agree with TRBD2. The CDR3 contains 15 residues. CDR1 is SGHTA, CDR2 FQGTGA, per germline. Trimming cost V 6 bases and J 2 bases; bases outside gene matches: 10. This CDR3 reads CASRPRRGRTYEQYF. Here the CDR3 DNA reads TGTGCCAGCAGACCGCGCCGCGGGAGAACCTACGAGCAGTACTTC. Combining the CDR3 with reference TRBV7-3 and TRBJ2-7 gives the whole variable domain GAGVSQTPSNKVTEKGKYVELRCDPISGHTALYWYRQSLGQGPEFLIYFQGTGAADDSGLPNDRFFAVRPEGSVSTLKIQRTERGDSAVYLCASRPRRGRTYEQYFGPGTRLTVT.

The chain links TRBV7-9 to TRBJ2-5; tentative D call: TRBD2 (6 bases). The CDR3 spans 17 residues. The germline CDR1 and CDR2 sequences are SEHNR and FQNEAQ (reference sequence). Trimming took 5 bases from V and 0 from J, leaving 19 bases between them. The CDR3 loop reads CASSKRSPLAYQETQYF. The CDR3 nucleotides are TGTGCCAGCAGCAAGCGCTCGCCCCTAGCGTACCAAGAGACCCAGTACTTC.

In this sample, this clone turned up once. A read error may account for a junction end that differs from germline. CDR3 in DNA: TGCAGCGTCCACAGGGGGCCCACGAACATCGGGGAGCTGTTTTTT. It specifies CSVHRGPTNIGELFF. The chain employs TRBV29-1 and TRBJ2-2; 9 bases are a match to TRBD1. The CDR3 has 15 residues. From germline, CDR1 is SQVTM and CDR2 ANQGSEA.

This chain connects TRBV6-6 to TRBJ2-1; no definite D call. The CDR3 length is 15 residues. V was cut by 2 bases and J by 6 bases, with 14 bases left in between. CDR1 is MNHNY, CDR2 SVGAGI, per germline (reference sequence). In nucleotides, the CDR3 is TGTGCCAGCAGTTACGCGGCTGATGGGTCCAATGAGCAGTTCTTC. This sequence encodes CASSYAADGSNEQFF.

V and J are TRBV19 and TRBJ2-1; 8 nucleotides line up with TRBD2. Trimming cost V 3 bases and J 6 bases; bases outside gene matches: 10. CDR3 length: 16 amino acids. CDR1 LNHDA and CDR2 SQIVND come from the germline V gene (reference sequence). This CDR3 reads CASSMRGLGSPNEQFF. CDR3 nucleotides: TGTGCCAGTAGTATGAGGGGACTAGGATCCCCCAATGAGCAGTTCTTC. Looking up the rest from reference TRBV19 and TRBJ2-1 gives the full variable domain: DGGITQSPKYLFRKEGQNVTLSCEQNLNHDAMYWYRQDPGQGLRLIYYSQIVNDFQKGDIAEGYSVSREKKESFPLTVTSAQKNPTAFYLCASSMRGLGSPNEQFFGPGTRLTVL.

This chain joins TRBV6-5 and TRBJ1-1; no clear D gene. Germline values: CDR1 MNHEY, CDR2 SVGAGI. This CDR3 has 15 residues. V dropped 6 bases and J dropped 1 base, with 15 bases sitting between them. Written as DNA, the CDR3 is TGTGCCAGCAGACGGCTAGGAGAATCGAACACTGAAGCTTTCTTT. Translating gives CASRRLGESNTEAFF.

CDR3 sequence reads: CASSLSVLAGGDDTQYF. The DNA for the CDR3 is TGTGCCAGCAGCTTATCGGTGCTAGCGGGAGGAGACGATACGCAGTATTTT. The chain uses TRBV7-9 and TRBJ2-3; 11 bases fit TRBD2. CDR1 and CDR2 from the germline V gene are SEHNR and FQNEAQ (reference sequence). CDR3 length equals 17 residues. V lost 2 bases to trimming and J lost 6 bases; unmatched junction nucleotides: 10.

V gene TRBV4-3 combines with J gene TRBJ2-3, with a weak D call TRBD1 (5 bases). V lost 0 bases and J 0 bases, leaving 10 bases between the germline ends. CDR3 length: 16 amino acids. The V gene's germline CDR1 is LGHNA and CDR2 YSLEER. In nucleotides, the CDR3 is TGCGCCAGCAGCCAAGATTGGGGCATAAGCACAGATACGCAGTATTTT. Its translation: CASSQDWGISTDTQYF.

The chain carries TRBV4-2 and TRBJ2-5; possible D gene TRBD2, 5 bases. Germline assignment: CDR1 LGHNA and CDR2 YNFKEQ. The CDR3 runs to 15 residues. V lost 1 base, J lost 2 bases, and 11 bases lay in between. CDR3 nucleotides: TGTGCCAGCAGCCAAGTCGTGCGGGCTCAAGAGACCCAGTACTTC. This gives the protein CASSQVVRAQETQYF.

CDR3 sequence: CASSLLRGRETQYF. The CDR3 nucleotides read TGTGCCAGCAGCCTCCTCAGGGGCCGAGAGACCCAGTACTTC. This chain links TRBV7-2 with TRBJ2-5; D is perhaps TRBD1 (6 bases). Trimming left V 5 bases short and J 4 bases short, with 14 bases between. Germline-derived CDR1 and CDR2 are SGHTA and FQGNSA. The CDR3 covers 14 residues. The full variable domain, with the rest looked up from reference TRBV7-2 and TRBJ2-5, is GAGVSQSPSNKVTEKGKDVELRCDPISGHTALYWYRQSLGQGLEFLIYFQGNSAPDKSGLPSDRFSAERTGGSVSTLTIQRTQQEDSAVYLCASSLLRGRETQYFGPGTRLLVL.